This T cell receptor (beta chain) was recorded in a study of T cell clonality in common variable immunodeficiency. The CDR3 runs to 13 residues. With 7 bases clipped from V and 3 bases from J, the junction kept 2 bases outside the gene matches. Germline V CDR1 and CDR2: SGHTA, FQGNSA. The table lists this clone with many counts. The DNA ends 3 residues before the CDR3 does, and the rest of the CDR3 is filled in from the germline J gene. Libraries were prepared by immunoSEQ multiplex PCR; TCRdb keeps only in-frame clonotypes and omits some of them. The repertoire shows tens of thousands of clones, none seen only once; the top ten take 0.8%.

The sample comprised peripheral blood mononuclear cells. The sequence was collected from a person between 18 and 75 years old in good health. The rearrangement links TRBV7-2 to TRBJ2-1; 8 nucleotides agree with TRBD2. Partial CDR3 DNA: TGTGCCAGCAAGACTAGCGACTACAATGAG. Translation: CASKTSDYNE. The CDR3 in its entirety is CASKTSDYNEQFF. Full variable domain (outside the CDR3, taken from reference TRBV7-2 and TRBJ2-1): GAGVSQSPSNKVTEKGKDVELRCDPISGHTALYWYRQSLGQGLEFLIYFQGNSAPDKSGLPSDRFSAERTGGSVSTLTIQRTQQEDSAVYLCASKTSDYNEQFFGPGTRLTVL.